What follows is one T cell receptor (beta chain) and its context. Trimming cost V 8 bases and J 4 bases, with 12 bases left between them. The CDR3 has 13 residues. This specimen belongs to a study of blood T cell repertoires in COVID-19. Study at large: Whether acute or convalescent, the COVID-19 samples came from the United States, Italy and Spain. PBMCs, B-cell-depleted T cells, or T cells were the source of the cDNA or gDNA that made up the material.

Original methodology: Estimated nucleated cell counts came from reference gene primer amplification. Some clones are missing from TCRdb's copy, which holds only in-frame ones; the method was immunoSEQ multiplex PCR. That table gives V, J and clone size, and the DNA gave D and trimming. The profile shows fewer than 200,000 clones, approximately 85% of them singletons. Sequencing was performed on peripheral blood. The rearrangement joins TRBV12-3 or TRBV12-4 to TRBJ1-5, with TRBD1 as a possible D gene (6 bases). This clonotype was sampled from a man aged 55 to 70 who had recovered from COVID-19. The CDR3 nucleotides are TGTGCCAGCTCAGGACAGTTTAATCAGCCCCAGCATTTT. Protein sequence: CASSGQFNQPQHF.